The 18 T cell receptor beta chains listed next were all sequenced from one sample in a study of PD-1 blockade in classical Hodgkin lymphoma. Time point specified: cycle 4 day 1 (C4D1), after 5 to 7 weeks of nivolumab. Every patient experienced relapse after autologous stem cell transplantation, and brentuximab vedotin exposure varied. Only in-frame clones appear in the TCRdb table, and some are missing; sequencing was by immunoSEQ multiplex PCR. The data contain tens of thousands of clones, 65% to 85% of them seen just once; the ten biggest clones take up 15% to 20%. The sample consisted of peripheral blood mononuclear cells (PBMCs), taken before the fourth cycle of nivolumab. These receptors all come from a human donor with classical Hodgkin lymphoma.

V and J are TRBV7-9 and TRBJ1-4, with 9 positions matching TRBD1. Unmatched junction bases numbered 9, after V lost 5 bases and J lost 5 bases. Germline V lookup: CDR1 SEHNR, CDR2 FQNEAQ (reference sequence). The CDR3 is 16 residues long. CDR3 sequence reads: CASSMGQGNLNEKLFF. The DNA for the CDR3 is TGTGCCAGCAGCATGGGACAGGGTAATCTAAATGAAAAACTGTTTTTT.

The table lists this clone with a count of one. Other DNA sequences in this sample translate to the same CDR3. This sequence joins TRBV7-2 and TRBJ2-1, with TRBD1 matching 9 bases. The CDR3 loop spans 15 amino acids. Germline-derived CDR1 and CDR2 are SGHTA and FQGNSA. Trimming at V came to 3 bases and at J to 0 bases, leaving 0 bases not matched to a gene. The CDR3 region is CASSLTGGSYNEQFF. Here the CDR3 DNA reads TGTGCCAGCAGCTTGACAGGGGGCTCCTACAATGAGCAGTTCTTC.

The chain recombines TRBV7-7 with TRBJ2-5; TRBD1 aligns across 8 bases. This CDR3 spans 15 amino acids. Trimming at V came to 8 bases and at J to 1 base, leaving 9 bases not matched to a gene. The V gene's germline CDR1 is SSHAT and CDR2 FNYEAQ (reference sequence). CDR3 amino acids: CASGTGRSTQETQYF. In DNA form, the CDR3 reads TGTGCCAGCGGGACAGGCAGGAGCACCCAAGAGACCCAGTACTTC.

The CDR3, as DNA: TGTGCCAGCAGTTACCCGGCAGGGGACGGCTACACCTTC. It is translated as CASSYPAGDGYTF. The rearrangement links TRBV6-6 to TRBJ1-2; D perhaps matches TRBD1 (6 bases). The CDR3 consists of 13 residues. V was clipped by 2 bases and J by 8 bases, with 12 bases between them. Germline assignment: CDR1 MNHNY and CDR2 SVGAGI (reference sequence).

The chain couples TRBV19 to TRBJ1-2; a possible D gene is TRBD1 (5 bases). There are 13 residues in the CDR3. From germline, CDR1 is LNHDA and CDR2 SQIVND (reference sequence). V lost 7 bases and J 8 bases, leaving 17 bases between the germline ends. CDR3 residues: CASTLGLGPGYTF. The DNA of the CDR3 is TGTGCCAGTACCCTGGGGCTCGGGCCAGGCTACACCTTC. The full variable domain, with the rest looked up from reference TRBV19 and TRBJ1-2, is DGGITQSPKYLFRKEGQNVTLSCEQNLNHDAMYWYRQDPGQGLRLIYYSQIVNDFQKGDIAEGYSVSREKKESFPLTVTSAQKNPTAFYLCASTLGLGPGYTFGSGTRLTVV.

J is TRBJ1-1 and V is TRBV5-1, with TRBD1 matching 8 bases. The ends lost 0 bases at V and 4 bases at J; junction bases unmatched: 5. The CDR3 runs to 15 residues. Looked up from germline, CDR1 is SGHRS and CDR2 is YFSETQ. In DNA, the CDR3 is TGCGCCAGCAGCTTGGCCGGACAGGGAAGCACTGAAGCTTTCTTT. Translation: CASSLAGQGSTEAFF.

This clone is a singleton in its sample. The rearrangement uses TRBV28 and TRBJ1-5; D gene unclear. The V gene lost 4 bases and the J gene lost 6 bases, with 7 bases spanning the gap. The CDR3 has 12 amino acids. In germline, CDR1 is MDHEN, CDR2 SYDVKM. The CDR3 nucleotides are TGTGCCAGCAGTTGGGGATCTCAGCCCCAGCATTTT. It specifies CASSWGSQPQHF.

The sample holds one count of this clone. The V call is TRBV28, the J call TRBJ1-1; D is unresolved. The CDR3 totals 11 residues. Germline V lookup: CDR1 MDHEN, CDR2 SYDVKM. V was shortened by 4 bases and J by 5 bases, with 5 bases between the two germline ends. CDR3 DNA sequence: TGTGCCAGCAGTTATTATACTGAAGCTTTCTTT. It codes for CASSYYTEAFF.

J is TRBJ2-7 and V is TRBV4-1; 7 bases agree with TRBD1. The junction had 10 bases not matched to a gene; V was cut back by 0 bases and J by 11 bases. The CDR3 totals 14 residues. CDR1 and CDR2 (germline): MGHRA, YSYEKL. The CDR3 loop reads CASSQDPQGVDKYV. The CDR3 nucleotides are TGCGCCAGCAGCCAAGACCCTCAGGGGGTGGACAAGTACGTC.

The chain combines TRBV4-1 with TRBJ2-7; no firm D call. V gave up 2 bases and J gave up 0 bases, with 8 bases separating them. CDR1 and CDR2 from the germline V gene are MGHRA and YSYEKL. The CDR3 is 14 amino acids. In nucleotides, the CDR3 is TGCGCCAGCAGCCAACTTTTAAGCTCCTACGAGCAGTACTTC. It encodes CASSQLLSSYEQYF.

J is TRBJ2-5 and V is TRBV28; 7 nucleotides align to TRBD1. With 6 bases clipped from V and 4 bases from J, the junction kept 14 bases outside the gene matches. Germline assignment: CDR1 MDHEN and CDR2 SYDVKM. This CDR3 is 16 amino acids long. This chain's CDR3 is CASRDKTYRGIETQYF. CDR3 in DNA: TGTGCCAGCAGGGATAAAACGTACAGGGGAATAGAGACCCAGTACTTC.

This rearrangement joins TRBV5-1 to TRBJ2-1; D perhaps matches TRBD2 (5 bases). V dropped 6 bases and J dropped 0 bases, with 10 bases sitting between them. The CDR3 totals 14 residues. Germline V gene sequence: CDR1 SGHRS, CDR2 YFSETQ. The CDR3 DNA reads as TGCGCCAGCACTCTGGAGGACTCCTACAATGAGCAGTTCTTC. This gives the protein CASTLEDSYNEQFF.

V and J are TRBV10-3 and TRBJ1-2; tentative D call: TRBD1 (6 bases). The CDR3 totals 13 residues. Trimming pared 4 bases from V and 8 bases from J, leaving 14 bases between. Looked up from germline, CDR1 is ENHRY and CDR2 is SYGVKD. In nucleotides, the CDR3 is TGTGCCATCAGTGGTACAGGGATTACGGGCTACACCTTC. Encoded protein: CAISGTGITGYTF.

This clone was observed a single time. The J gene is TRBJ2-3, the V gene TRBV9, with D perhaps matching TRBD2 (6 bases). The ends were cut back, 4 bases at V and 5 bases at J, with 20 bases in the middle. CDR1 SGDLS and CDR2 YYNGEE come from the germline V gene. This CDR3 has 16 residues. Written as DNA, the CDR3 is TGTGCCAGCAGCACGCGACTAGGCCAAGGGGTAGATACGCAGTATTTT. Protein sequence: CASSTRLGQGVDTQYF.

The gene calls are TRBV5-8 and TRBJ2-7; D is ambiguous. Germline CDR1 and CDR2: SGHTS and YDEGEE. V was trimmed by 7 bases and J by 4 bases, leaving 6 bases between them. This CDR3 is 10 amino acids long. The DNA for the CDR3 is TGTGCCAGCCACCTTTACGAGCAGTACTTC. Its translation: CASHLYEQYF. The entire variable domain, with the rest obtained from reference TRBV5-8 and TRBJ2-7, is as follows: EAGVTQSPTHLIKTRGQQATLRCSPISGHTSVYWYQQALGLGLQFLLWYDEGEERNRGNFPPRFSGRQFPNYSSELNVNALELEDSALYLCASHLYEQYFGPGTRLTVT.

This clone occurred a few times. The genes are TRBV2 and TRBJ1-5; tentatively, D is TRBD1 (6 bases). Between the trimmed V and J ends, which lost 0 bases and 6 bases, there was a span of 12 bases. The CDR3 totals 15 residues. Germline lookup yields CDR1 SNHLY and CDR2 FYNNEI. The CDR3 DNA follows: TGTGCCAGCAGTGAAGCGCGGGGGGCTGGTCAGCCCCAGCATTTT. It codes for CASSEARGAGQPQHF.

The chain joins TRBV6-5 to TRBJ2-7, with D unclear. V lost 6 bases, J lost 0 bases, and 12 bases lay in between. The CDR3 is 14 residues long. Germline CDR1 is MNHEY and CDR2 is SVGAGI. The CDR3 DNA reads TGTGCCAGCAGCTTCGGCTTCTCCTCCTACGAGCAGTACTTC. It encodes CASSFGFSSYEQYF.

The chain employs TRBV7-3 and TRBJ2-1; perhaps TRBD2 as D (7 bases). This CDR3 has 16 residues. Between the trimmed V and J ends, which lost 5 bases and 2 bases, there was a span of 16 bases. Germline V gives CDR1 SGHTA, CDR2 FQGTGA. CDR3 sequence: CASSPQGRETYNEQFF. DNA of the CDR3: TGTGCCAGCAGCCCCCAGGGGCGGGAGACCTACAATGAGCAGTTCTTC.